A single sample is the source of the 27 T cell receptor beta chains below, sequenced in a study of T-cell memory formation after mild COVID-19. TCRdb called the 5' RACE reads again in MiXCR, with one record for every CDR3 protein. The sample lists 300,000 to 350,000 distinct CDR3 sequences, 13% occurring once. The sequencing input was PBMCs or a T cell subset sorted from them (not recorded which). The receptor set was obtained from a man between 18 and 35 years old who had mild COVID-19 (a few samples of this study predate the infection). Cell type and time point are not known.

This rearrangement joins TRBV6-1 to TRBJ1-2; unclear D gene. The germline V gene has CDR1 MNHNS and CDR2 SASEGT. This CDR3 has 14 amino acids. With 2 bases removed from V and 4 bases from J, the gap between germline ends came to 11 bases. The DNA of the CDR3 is TGTGCCAGCAGTGAAAGTGAAGGGAGCTATGGCTACACCTTC. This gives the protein CASSESEGSYGYTF.

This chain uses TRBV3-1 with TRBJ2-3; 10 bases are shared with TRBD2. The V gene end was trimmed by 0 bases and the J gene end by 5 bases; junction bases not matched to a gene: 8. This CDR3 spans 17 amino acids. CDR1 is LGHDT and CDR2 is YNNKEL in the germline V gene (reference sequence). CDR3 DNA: TGTGCCAGCAGCCAAGATCAAGCTAGCGGGGGCCGAGATACGCAGTATTTT. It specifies CASSQDQASGGRDTQYF.

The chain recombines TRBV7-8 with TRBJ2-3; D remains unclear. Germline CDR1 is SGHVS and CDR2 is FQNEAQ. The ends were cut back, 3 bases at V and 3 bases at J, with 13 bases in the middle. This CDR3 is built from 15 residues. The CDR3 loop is CASSLVLGTTDTQYF. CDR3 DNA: TGTGCCAGCAGCTTGGTCCTCGGCACGACAGATACGCAGTATTTT.

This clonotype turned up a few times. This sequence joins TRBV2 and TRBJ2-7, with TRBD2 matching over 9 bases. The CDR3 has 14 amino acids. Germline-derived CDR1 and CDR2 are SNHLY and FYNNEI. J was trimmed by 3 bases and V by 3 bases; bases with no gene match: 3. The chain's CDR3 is CASSEAAGGYEQYV. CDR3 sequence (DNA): TGTGCCAGCAGTGAGGCAGCGGGGGGCTACGAGCAGTACGTC.

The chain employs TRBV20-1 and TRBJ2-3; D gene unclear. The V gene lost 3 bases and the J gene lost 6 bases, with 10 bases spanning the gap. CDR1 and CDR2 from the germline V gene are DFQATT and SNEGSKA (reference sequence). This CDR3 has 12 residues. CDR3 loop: CSASPRPDTQYF. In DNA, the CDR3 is TGCAGTGCTAGCCCCCGACCGGATACGCAGTATTTT.

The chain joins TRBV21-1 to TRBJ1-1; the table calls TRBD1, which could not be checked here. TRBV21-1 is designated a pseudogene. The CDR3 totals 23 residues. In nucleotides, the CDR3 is TGTGCCAGCAGCAAAGCGGACAGCAAGGTCTCGTTTAGTCGGTTTCATTCGGACACTGAAGCTTTCTTT. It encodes CASSKADSKVSFSRFHSDTEAFF.

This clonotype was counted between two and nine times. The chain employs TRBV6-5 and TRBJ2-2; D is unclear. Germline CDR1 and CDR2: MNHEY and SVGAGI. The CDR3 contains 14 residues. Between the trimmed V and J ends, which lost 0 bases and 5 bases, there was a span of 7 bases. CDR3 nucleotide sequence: TGTGCCAGCAGTTACTCGACTCTTACCGGGGAGCTGTTTTTT. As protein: CASSYSTLTGELFF.

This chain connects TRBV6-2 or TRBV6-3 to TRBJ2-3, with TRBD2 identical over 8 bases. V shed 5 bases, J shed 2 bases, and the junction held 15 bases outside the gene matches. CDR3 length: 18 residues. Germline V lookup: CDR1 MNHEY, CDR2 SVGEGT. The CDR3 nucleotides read TGTGCCAGCAGTCCGCGGCCCACAACTAGCGGAGCCACAGATACGCAGTATTTT. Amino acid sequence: CASSPRPTTSGATDTQYF.

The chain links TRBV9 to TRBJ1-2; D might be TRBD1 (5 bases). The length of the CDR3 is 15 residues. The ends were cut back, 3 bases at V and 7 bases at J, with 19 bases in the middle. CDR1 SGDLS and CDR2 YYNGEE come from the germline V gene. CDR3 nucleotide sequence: TGTGCCAGCAGCGGGGCCCAGTGGCAGGGCGGTGGCTACACCTTC. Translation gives CASSGAQWQGGGYTF.

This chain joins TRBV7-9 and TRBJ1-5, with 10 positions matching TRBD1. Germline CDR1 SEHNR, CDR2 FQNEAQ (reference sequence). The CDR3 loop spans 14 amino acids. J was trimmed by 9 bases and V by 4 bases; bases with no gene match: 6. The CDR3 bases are TGTGCCAGCAGCTCCGGACAGGGGGAATGGCCCCAGCATTTT. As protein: CASSSGQGEWPQHF.

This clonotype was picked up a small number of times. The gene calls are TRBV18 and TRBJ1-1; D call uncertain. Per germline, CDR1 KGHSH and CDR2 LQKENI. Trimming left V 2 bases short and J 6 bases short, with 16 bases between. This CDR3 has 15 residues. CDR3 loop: CASSPNPGLRAEAFF. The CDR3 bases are TGTGCCAGCTCACCAAACCCAGGACTCCGAGCTGAAGCTTTCTTT.

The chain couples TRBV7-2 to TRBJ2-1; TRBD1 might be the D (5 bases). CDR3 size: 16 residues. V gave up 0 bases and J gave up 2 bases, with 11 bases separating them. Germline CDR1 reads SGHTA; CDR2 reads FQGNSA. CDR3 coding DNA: TGTGCCAGCAGCTTAGCGGATCAGGGCCCCTACAATGAGCAGTTCTTC. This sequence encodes CASSLADQGPYNEQFF.

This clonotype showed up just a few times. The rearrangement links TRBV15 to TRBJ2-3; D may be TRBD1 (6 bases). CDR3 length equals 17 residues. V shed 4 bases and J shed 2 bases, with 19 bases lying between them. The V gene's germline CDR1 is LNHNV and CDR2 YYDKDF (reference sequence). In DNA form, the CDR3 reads TGTGCCACCAGCATGGTAGGGGGAAGGTGGGACACAGATACGCAGTATTTT. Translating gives CATSMVGGRWDTDTQYF.

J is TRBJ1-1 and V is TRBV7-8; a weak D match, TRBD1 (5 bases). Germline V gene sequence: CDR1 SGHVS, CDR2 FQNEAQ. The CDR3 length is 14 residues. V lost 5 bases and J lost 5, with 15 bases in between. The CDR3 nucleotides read TGTGCCAGCAGCCCCCTGCGAGGGACGACTGAAGCTTTCTTT. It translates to CASSPLRGTTEAFF.

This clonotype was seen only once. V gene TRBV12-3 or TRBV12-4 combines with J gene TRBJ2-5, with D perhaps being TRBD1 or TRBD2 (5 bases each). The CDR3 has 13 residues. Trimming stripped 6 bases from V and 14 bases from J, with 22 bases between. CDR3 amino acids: CASSNGVTGDPYF. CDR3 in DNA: TGTGCCAGCAGCAACGGGGTCACAGGTGACCCCTACTTC.

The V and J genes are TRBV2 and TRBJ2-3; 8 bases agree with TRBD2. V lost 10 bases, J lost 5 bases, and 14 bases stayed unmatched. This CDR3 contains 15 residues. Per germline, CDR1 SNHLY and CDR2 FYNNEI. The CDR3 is CATSLGSGNGDTQYF. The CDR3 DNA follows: TGTGCCACCTCTTTAGGTAGCGGGAATGGAGATACGCAGTATTTT. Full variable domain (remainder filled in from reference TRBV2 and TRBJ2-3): EPEVTQTPSHQVTQMGQEVILRCVPISNHLYFYWYRQILGQKVEFLVSFYNNEISEKSEIFDDQFSVERPDGSNFTLKIRSTKLEDSAMYFCATSLGSGNGDTQYFGPGTRLTVL.

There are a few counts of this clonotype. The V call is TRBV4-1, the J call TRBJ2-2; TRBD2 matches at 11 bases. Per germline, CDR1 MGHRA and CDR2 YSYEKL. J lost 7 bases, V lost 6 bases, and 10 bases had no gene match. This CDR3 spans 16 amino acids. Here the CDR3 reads CASRHLAGGPNGELFF. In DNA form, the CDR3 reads TGCGCCAGCAGGCATTTAGCGGGGGGGCCTAACGGGGAGCTGTTTTTT.

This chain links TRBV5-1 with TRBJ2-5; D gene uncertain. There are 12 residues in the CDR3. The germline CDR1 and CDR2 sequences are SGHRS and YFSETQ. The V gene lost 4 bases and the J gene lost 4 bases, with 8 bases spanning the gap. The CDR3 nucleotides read TGCGCCAGCAGCAGGATTAGAGAGACCCAGTACTTC. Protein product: CASSRIRETQYF.

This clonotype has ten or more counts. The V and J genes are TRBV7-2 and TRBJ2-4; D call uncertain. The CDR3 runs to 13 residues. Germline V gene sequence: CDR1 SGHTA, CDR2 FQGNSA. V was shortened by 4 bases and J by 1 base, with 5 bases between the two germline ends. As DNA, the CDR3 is TGTGCCAGCAGCTACCAGGCCAAAAACATTCAGTACTTC. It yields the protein CASSYQAKNIQYF.

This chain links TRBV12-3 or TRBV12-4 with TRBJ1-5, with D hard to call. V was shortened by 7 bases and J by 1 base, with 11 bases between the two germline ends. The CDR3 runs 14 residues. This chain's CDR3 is CASNPVGSNQPQHF. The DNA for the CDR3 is TGTGCCAGCAACCCTGTGGGGAGCAATCAGCCCCAGCATTTT.

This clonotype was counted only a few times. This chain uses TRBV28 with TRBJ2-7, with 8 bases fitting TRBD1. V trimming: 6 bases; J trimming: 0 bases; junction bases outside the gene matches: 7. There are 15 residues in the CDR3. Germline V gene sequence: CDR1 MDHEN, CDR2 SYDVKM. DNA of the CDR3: TGTGCCAGCAGAGACCGGGACAGGAGCTCCTACGAGCAGTACTTC. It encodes CASRDRDRSSYEQYF.

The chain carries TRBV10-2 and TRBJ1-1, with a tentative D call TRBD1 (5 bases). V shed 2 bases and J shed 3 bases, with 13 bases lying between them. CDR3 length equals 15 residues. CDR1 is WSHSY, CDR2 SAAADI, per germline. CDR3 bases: TGCGCCAGCAGTGAGATTTCAGAAGGGGACACTGAAGCTTTCTTT. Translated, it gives CASSEISEGDTEAFF.

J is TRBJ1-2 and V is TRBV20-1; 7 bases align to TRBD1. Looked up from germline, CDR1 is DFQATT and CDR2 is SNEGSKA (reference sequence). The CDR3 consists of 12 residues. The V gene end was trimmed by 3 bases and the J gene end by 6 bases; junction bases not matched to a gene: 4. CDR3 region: CSARTGLHGYTF. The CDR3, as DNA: TGCAGTGCTAGGACAGGGCTCCATGGCTACACCTTC.

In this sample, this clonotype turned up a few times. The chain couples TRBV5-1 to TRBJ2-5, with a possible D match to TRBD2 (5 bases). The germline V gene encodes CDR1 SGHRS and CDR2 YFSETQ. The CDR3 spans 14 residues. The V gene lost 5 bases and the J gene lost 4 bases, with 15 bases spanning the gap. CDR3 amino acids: CASRPREGGETQYF. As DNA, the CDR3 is TGCGCCAGCAGACCGCGTGAGGGCGGAGAGACCCAGTACTTC.

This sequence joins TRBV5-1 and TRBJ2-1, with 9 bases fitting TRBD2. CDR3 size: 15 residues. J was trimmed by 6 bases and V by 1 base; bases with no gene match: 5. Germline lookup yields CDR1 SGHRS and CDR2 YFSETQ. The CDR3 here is CASSLLSGGINEQFF. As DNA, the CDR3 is TGCGCCAGCAGCTTGCTTAGCGGGGGTATCAATGAGCAGTTCTTC.

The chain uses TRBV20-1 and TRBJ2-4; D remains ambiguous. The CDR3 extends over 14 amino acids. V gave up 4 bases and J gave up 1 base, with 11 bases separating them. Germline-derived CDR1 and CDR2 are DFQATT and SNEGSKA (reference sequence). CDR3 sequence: CSATMGRAKNIQYF. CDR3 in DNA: TGCAGTGCTACCATGGGCCGGGCCAAAAACATTCAGTACTTC.

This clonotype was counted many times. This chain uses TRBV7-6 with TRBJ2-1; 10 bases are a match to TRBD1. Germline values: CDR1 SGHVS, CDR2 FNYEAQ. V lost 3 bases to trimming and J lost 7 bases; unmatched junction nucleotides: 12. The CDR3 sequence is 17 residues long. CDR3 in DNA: TGTGCCAGCAGCTTCTATGCCGGGACAGGGGCAGGGAATGAGCAGTTCTTC. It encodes CASSFYAGTGAGNEQFF.